This passage covers 32 T cell receptor beta chains from one sample sequenced in a study of T cell repertoires in cytomegalovirus infection. From the reads, TCRdb called clonotypes with MiXCR, one entry per CDR3 protein. The sample gives 490,000 or so distinct CDR3 sequences, approximately 10% of which show up once; about a tenth is in the top ten. Sequencing used PBMCs. Receptor source: a human donor in good health (CMV status not recorded). Some clones in this sample may be carry-over from other donors' samples.

The rearrangement uses TRBV19 and TRBJ1-4, with 9 bases lining up with TRBD1. Per germline, CDR1 LNHDA and CDR2 SQIVND (reference sequence). This CDR3 spans 15 amino acids. J lost 6 bases, V lost 10 bases, and 12 bases had no gene match. The CDR3 DNA reads TGTGCCACCTCCGCCGGGACAGGGTCGTATGAAAAACTGTTTTTT. Protein: CATSAGTGSYEKLFF.

This clonotype was seen repeatedly, ten times or more. The CDR3 DNA follows: TGTGCCAGCAGCTTAGGGACAGGGAGCTCCTACGAGCAGTACTTC. Translating gives CASSLGTGSSYEQYF. The V and J genes are TRBV7-6 and TRBJ2-7, with TRBD1 matching over 8 bases. The length of the CDR3 is 15 residues. Per the germline V gene, CDR1 is SGHVS and CDR2 is FNYEAQ. V was clipped by 1 base and J by 0 bases; unmatched bases: 2.

This clonotype was picked up many times. The J gene is TRBJ1-1, the V gene TRBV12-3 or TRBV12-4; 7 positions match TRBD1. The junction had 5 bases not matched to a gene; V was cut back by 5 bases and J by 8 bases. The CDR3 extends over 12 amino acids. The CDR3 is CASSPGTVEAFF. As DNA, the CDR3 is TGTGCCAGCAGTCCCGGGACAGTAGAAGCTTTCTTT.

In this sample, this clonotype turned up a few times. The chain recombines TRBV14 with TRBJ2-7; D is undetermined. Germline values: CDR1 SGHDN, CDR2 FVKESK. Trimming removed 4 bases from V and 2 bases from J, with 15 bases in between. The CDR3 contains 15 residues. CDR3: CASSLQPDGTYEQYF. CDR3 bases: TGTGCCAGCAGCCTTCAGCCGGACGGAACCTACGAGCAGTACTTC.

At least ten counts were recorded for this clonotype. V gene TRBV12-5 combines with J gene TRBJ2-2; weak D call: TRBD2 (5 bases). CDR3 size: 17 residues. V lost 0 bases to trimming and J lost 1 base, with 12 bases between them. Per germline, CDR1 LGHNT and CDR2 FRNRAP. CDR3 region: CASGLVLVLGNTGELFF. DNA for the CDR3: TGTGCTAGTGGTTTGGTACTAGTGCTGGGGAACACCGGGGAGCTGTTTTTT.

CDR3 sequence reads: CASSPGDAKEKLFF. In nucleotides, the CDR3 is TGTGCCAGTAGTCCTGGGGACGCGAAGGAAAAACTGTTTTTT. The chain has TRBV19 and TRBJ1-4; tentative D call: TRBD1 (5 bases). Between the trimmed V and J ends, which lost 5 bases and 8 bases, there was a span of 15 bases. Germline CDR1 is LNHDA and CDR2 is SQIVND (reference sequence). The CDR3 spans 14 residues.

This clonotype was observed at least ten times. CDR3 region: CASSLAKGMAKLFF. CDR3 nucleotides: TGTGCCAGCAGCTTAGCGAAAGGAATGGCAAAACTGTTTTTT. The chain is built from TRBV7-8 and TRBJ1-4; no clear D gene. Trimming shortened V by 0 bases and J by 10 bases, and 12 bases separated the two germline ends. Germline CDR1 is SGHVS and CDR2 is FQNEAQ. This CDR3 spans 14 amino acids.

This clonotype was detected ten times or more. The V call is TRBV2, the J call TRBJ1-2; TRBD1 is a possible D gene (6 bases). V was pared by 7 bases and J by 0 bases, with 12 bases between. CDR3 length: 14 residues. In germline, CDR1 is SNHLY, CDR2 FYNNEI. The chain's CDR3 is CASTDSSSNYGYTF. The CDR3 coding sequence is TGTGCCAGCACGGACAGCTCTTCTAACTATGGCTACACCTTC.

This clonotype was seen more than once but under ten times. The chain joins TRBV29-1 to TRBJ2-7; maybe TRBD2 (5 bases). Looked up from germline, CDR1 is SQVTM and CDR2 is ANQGSEA. This CDR3 comprises 11 residues. V shed 4 bases and J shed 5 bases, with 9 bases lying between them. For the CDR3, the DNA is TGCAGCGTTGGATCGGGAAACGAGCAGTACTTC. Translating gives CSVGSGNEQYF.

This clonotype was picked up one time. V and J are TRBV6-2 or TRBV6-3 and TRBJ1-4; D perhaps matches TRBD1 (5 bases). Trimming left V 6 bases short and J 8 bases short, with 19 bases between. Germline CDR1 is MNHEY and CDR2 is SVGEGT. The CDR3 sequence is 15 residues long. This CDR3 reads CASSGTGIYGEKLFF. CDR3 nucleotide sequence: TGTGCCAGCAGCGGGACCGGGATTTATGGAGAAAAACTGTTTTTT.

The chain uses TRBV5-5 and TRBJ2-1; 9 nucleotides agree with TRBD2. This CDR3 is 16 amino acids long. Germline assignment: CDR1 SGHKS and CDR2 YYEKEE (reference sequence). V lost 4 bases and J lost 9; bases outside the gene matches: 14. The CDR3 loop is CASSTRGTSYYGEQFF. For the CDR3, the DNA is TGTGCCAGCAGCACCCGCGGGACTAGCTACTACGGTGAGCAGTTCTTC.

The chain links TRBV7-9 to TRBJ2-3, with D possibly called TRBD1 or TRBD2 (5 bases each). The CDR3 totals 16 residues. Per the germline V gene, CDR1 is SEHNR and CDR2 is FQNEAQ (reference sequence). Trimming took off 1 base at V and 4 bases at J, with 15 bases between the two ends. DNA of the CDR3: TGTGCCAGCAGCTTAGATCGGGGCCTGGGGGCAGATACGCAGTATTTT. Its translation: CASSLDRGLGADTQYF.

The table lists this clonotype with many counts. V is TRBV7-8 and J is TRBJ1-5, with D uncertain. There are 14 residues in the CDR3. Germline CDR1 is SGHVS and CDR2 is FQNEAQ. V was clipped by 4 bases and J by 2 bases, with 9 bases between them. The CDR3 DNA reads TGTGCCAGCAGCTCAGGAGGCGGCAATCAGCCCCAGCATTTT. It codes for CASSSGGGNQPQHF.

The V gene is TRBV15, the J gene TRBJ2-5; TRBD2 might be the D (6 bases). The V gene lost 6 bases and the J gene lost 3 bases, with 14 bases spanning the gap. Per the germline V gene, CDR1 is LNHNV and CDR2 is YYDKDF (reference sequence). CDR3 length: 14 residues. In DNA form, the CDR3 reads TGTGCCACCAGAGAGGAGGGCAGGGAAGAGACCCAGTACTTC. Residues: CATREEGREETQYF.

This clonotype was seen many times. This chain connects TRBV7-9 to TRBJ2-7; the match to TRBD2 covers 12 bases. V lost 5 bases and J lost 3; bases outside the gene matches: 5. The germline V gene has CDR1 SEHNR and CDR2 FQNEAQ (reference sequence). CDR3 length: 15 residues. The CDR3 DNA sequence: TGTGCCAGCAGCCCCGGGACTAGCGGGTACTACGAGCAGTACTTC. Translated, it gives CASSPGTSGYYEQYF.

This clonotype was detected ten times or more. The chain joins TRBV7-3 to TRBJ1-6; no firm D call. Trimming left V 4 bases short and J 10 bases short, with 11 bases between. The germline gives CDR1 SGHTA, CDR2 FQGTGA. CDR3 size: 13 residues. The CDR3 is CASSSGSPSPLHF. The CDR3 region has the DNA TGTGCCAGCAGCTCGGGCAGTCCATCACCCCTCCACTTT.

In this sample, this clonotype turned up a few times. The gene calls are TRBV7-3 and TRBJ1-2; 8 bases map to TRBD1. V gave up 3 bases and J gave up 7 bases; unmatched junction bases: 4. The CDR3 contains 13 residues. Germline V CDR1 and CDR2: SGHTA, FQGTGA. The CDR3 bases are TGTGCCAGCAGCTTCGGACAGGGTGCTGGCTACACCTTC. This encodes CASSFGQGAGYTF.

This clonotype showed up many times. V is TRBV6-1 and J is TRBJ2-1; D may be TRBD2 (5 bases). The V gene lost 6 bases and the J gene lost 9 bases, with 12 bases spanning the gap. Germline loops: CDR1 MNHNS, CDR2 SASEGT. The CDR3 has 12 amino acids. DNA for the CDR3: TGTGCCAGCAGGGGGTTGGGGAGTGAGCAGTTCTTC. Translation: CASRGLGSEQFF.

A remark on this clonotype: This sequence may be a read error, since a much larger clone differs from it by one base. The rearrangement links TRBV6-5 to TRBJ2-3; 11 bases match TRBD1. After removal of 6 bases from V and 2 bases from J, the junction contained 10 bases not matched to a gene. Per the germline V gene, CDR1 is MNHEY and CDR2 is SVGAGI. The CDR3 runs to 17 residues. The CDR3: CASRMAGTGGPTDTQYF. In nucleotides, the CDR3 is TGTGCCAGCAGAATGGCCGGGACAGGGGGACCCACAGATACGCAGTATTTT.

Comment on this clonotype: A much larger clonotype is one base distant, so this may be a read error. The chain couples TRBV7-9 to TRBJ2-7; no clear D. The V gene lost 0 bases and the J gene lost 5 bases, with 2 bases spanning the gap. CDR1 is SEHNR, CDR2 FQNEAQ, per germline (reference sequence). This CDR3 has 11 amino acids. CDR3 in DNA: TGTGCCAGCAGCTTAGCGAACGAGCAGTACTTC. This translates into CASSLANEQYF.

CDR3 sequence: CASIDGHVSNQPQHF. DNA for the CDR3: TGTGCCAGTATCGACGGACACGTTAGCAATCAGCCCCAGCATTTT. The chain is built from TRBV19 and TRBJ1-5; a possible D gene is TRBD1 (5 bases). Looked up from germline, CDR1 is LNHDA and CDR2 is SQIVND (reference sequence). This CDR3 has 15 amino acids. Trimming removed 7 bases from V and 0 bases from J, with 13 bases in between.

This clonotype has a count of ten or more. This sequence joins TRBV12-3 or TRBV12-4 and TRBJ2-1; 14 nucleotides match TRBD2. Germline trimming cut 5 bases from V and 0 bases from J; bases unmatched to any gene: 6. The CDR3 sequence is 18 residues long. CDR3 bases: TGTGCCAGCAGTCTACGGACTAGCGGGAGGAGCTCCTACAATGAGCAGTTCTTC. It translates to CASSLRTSGRSSYNEQFF.

In this sample, this clonotype turned up many times. This chain uses TRBV7-2 with TRBJ2-1, with 13 bases aligning to TRBD2. Germline V gene data show CDR1 as SGHTA and CDR2 as FQGNSA. CDR3 length: 20 residues. Germline trimming cut 5 bases from V and 0 bases from J; bases unmatched to any gene: 13. The CDR3 region is CASSQPRGTSGTRSYNEQFF. DNA of the CDR3: TGTGCCAGCAGCCAGCCTCGAGGGACTAGCGGGACACGCTCCTACAATGAGCAGTTCTTC.

This clonotype was detected a few times. The chain recombines TRBV6-5 with TRBJ1-3, with a weak D call TRBD1 (5 bases). CDR3 length equals 14 residues. V lost 6 bases and J 6 bases, leaving 15 bases between the germline ends. Germline CDR1 reads MNHEY; CDR2 reads SVGAGI. CDR3 coding DNA: TGTGCCAGCAGCCGAGACAGCTGGGAAAACACCATATATTTT. Its protein product is CASSRDSWENTIYF.

This clonotype was seen repeatedly, ten times or more. The V and J genes are TRBV6-1 and TRBJ1-1, with 10 bases matching TRBD1. Germline CDR1 and CDR2: MNHNS and SASEGT. The CDR3 is 15 residues long. The junction had 5 bases not matched to a gene; V was cut back by 6 bases and J by 1 base. As DNA, the CDR3 is TGTGCCAGCAGCCCCCGGGACAGGGGGAACACTGAAGCTTTCTTT. It is translated as CASSPRDRGNTEAFF.

This clonotype was detected ten times or more. The rearrangement joins TRBV5-1 to TRBJ1-2; unclear D gene. Germline V gene data show CDR1 as SGHRS and CDR2 as YFSETQ. CDR3 size: 14 residues. V shed 4 bases and J shed 8 bases, with 18 bases lying between them. The CDR3 nucleotides read TGCGCCAGCAGCGATGACGGTAGCTTTTTAGGCTACACCTTC. This translates into CASSDDGSFLGYTF. Looking up the rest from reference TRBV5-1 and TRBJ1-2 gives the full variable domain: KAGVTQTPRYLIKTRGQQVTLSCSPISGHRSVSWYQQTPGQGLQFLFEYFSETQRNKGNFPGRFSGRQFSNSRSEMNVSTLELGDSALYLCASSDDGSFLGYTFGSGTRLTVV.

The chain uses TRBV12-3 or TRBV12-4 and TRBJ2-2; TRBD2 aligns across 7 bases. J was trimmed by 2 bases and V by 2 bases; bases with no gene match: 5. This CDR3 has 16 residues. CDR3 protein: CASSLLAVINTGELFF. The CDR3 nucleotides are TGTGCCAGCAGTTTACTAGCGGTTATCAACACCGGGGAGCTGTTTTTT.

This clonotype has a count of ten or more. The V call is TRBV19, the J call TRBJ1-1; tentatively, D is TRBD1 (6 bases). Germline V gene data show CDR1 as LNHDA and CDR2 as SQIVND (reference sequence). V lost 6 bases to trimming and J lost 3 bases, with 17 bases between them. CDR3 length: 15 residues. The CDR3 sequence is CASRTRGGKDTEAFF. CDR3 DNA sequence: TGTGCCAGTAGGACCCGCGGGGGCAAGGACACTGAAGCTTTCTTT.

This clonotype turned up a few times. The chain is built from TRBV20-1 and TRBJ2-1; D is perhaps TRBD1 (5 bases). The length of the CDR3 is 16 residues. Per germline, CDR1 DFQATT and CDR2 SNEGSKA (reference sequence). V was pared by 5 bases and J by 4 bases, with 21 bases between. The CDR3 coding sequence is TGCAGTGCTTCACCTCATAACAGGCTGATTTACAATGAGCAGTTCTTC. This encodes CSASPHNRLIYNEQFF.

The gene calls are TRBV27 and TRBJ2-1, with 8 bases identical to TRBD2. Looked up from germline, CDR1 is MNHEY and CDR2 is SMNVEV (reference sequence). This CDR3 has 15 residues. The junction had 13 bases not matched to a gene; V was cut back by 8 bases and J by 7 bases. This CDR3 is CASSDVAGGGNEQFF. Here the CDR3 DNA reads TGTGCCAGCTCGGATGTTGCGGGAGGTGGAAATGAGCAGTTCTTC.

This clonotype was seen only a few times. CDR3 nucleotide sequence: TGCGCCAGCAGCTTGGAGGAGCTAGCGGGAGGGACCTACAATGAGCAGTTCTTC. Translation gives CASSLEELAGGTYNEQFF. This sequence joins TRBV5-1 and TRBJ2-1, with 12 bases fitting TRBD2. The J segment lost 2 bases and the V segment lost 0 bases, leaving 6 bases of the junction unmatched. The CDR3 is 18 residues long. Looked up from germline, CDR1 is SGHRS and CDR2 is YFSETQ.

This clonotype was found many times. The chain links TRBV29-1 to TRBJ2-7, with TRBD1 identical over 10 bases. Unmatched junction bases numbered 2, after V lost 4 bases and J lost 5 bases. The CDR3 is 12 amino acids. In germline, CDR1 is SQVTM, CDR2 ANQGSEA. The CDR3 loop is CSVGGTGDEQYF. For the CDR3, the DNA is TGCAGCGTTGGAGGGACAGGGGACGAGCAGTACTTC.